Shown below are 32 T cell receptor beta chains from a single sample sequenced in a study of T cell clonality in common variable immunodeficiency. The data were produced by immunoSEQ multiplex PCR, yet TCRdb's version contains in-frame clones alone and is incomplete. Observed are tens of thousands of clones, no singletons, with the top ten taking over 9.5%. The sample comprised peripheral blood mononuclear cells. The receptors here all came from a person aged 18 to 75 in good health.

There are many counts of this clone. The CDR3 end lies 3 residues beyond the end of the read and is filled in from the germline J gene. This rearrangement joins TRBV20-1 to TRBJ2-7, with TRBD1 identical over 8 bases. V lost 1 base to trimming and J lost 3 bases; unmatched junction nucleotides: 5. This CDR3 has 14 residues. Germline V CDR1 and CDR2: DFQATT, SNEGSKA (reference sequence). The CDR3 reads CSARVTGGLYEQYF. The CDR3 bases that were read are TGCAGTGCTAGAGTTACAGGGGGGCTCTACGAG.

This clone was detected ten times or more. From the germline J gene comes the end of the CDR3, since the read stops 3 residues before it. This chain uses TRBV28 with TRBJ1-2, with D unclear. The germline gives CDR1 MDHEN, CDR2 SYDVKM. The CDR3 sequence is 15 residues long. Trimming pared 4 bases from V and 2 bases from J, leaving 14 bases between. The CDR3 DNA, read in part, is TGTGCCAGCAGTTCACCCTCGGCACAGAACTATGGC. As protein: CASSSPSAQNYG. The full CDR3 sequence reads CASSSPSAQNYGYTF.

This clone was counted at least ten times. The missing CDR3 end, 3 residues past where the read stops, is filled in from the germline J gene. The rearrangement links TRBV20-1 to TRBJ1-5, with TRBD1 matching over 7 bases. With 8 bases clipped from V and 3 bases from J, the junction kept 13 bases outside the gene matches. Per germline, CDR1 DFQATT and CDR2 SNEGSKA (reference sequence). The CDR3 is 15 residues long. The CDR3 is CSILGTEGINQPQHF. The sequenced part of the CDR3 DNA is TGCAGTATCTTAGGGACAGAGGGGATCAATCAGCCC.

This clone appeared many times. CDR3 sequence: CASSPDQGQNTGELFF. The sequenced part of the CDR3 DNA is TGTGCCAGCTCACCGGACCAGGGACAAAACACCGGGGAG. The chain has TRBV18 and TRBJ2-2; tentatively, D is TRBD1 (6 bases). The read ends 3 residues early relative to the CDR3; the germline J gene fills the gap. Germline loops: CDR1 KGHSH, CDR2 LQKENI. The CDR3 spans 16 residues. Trimming took off 3 bases at V and 2 bases at J, with 13 bases between the two ends.

This clone has ten or more counts. The read terminates 3 residues before the CDR3 end, so the remaining end is supplied by the germline J gene. The rearrangement uses TRBV11-3 and TRBJ2-1; D might be TRBD2 (7 bases). This CDR3 contains 15 residues. The germline gives CDR1 SGHNT, CDR2 YENEEA. Trimming stripped 8 bases from V and 0 bases from J, with 14 bases between. The CDR3 sequence is CASLGGPSSYNEQFF. The CDR3 bases that were read are TGTGCCAGCCTGGGGGGGCCCAGCTCCTACAATGAG.

This clone was detected many times. The read ends 3 residues early relative to the CDR3; the germline J gene fills the gap. V usage is TRBV20-1 and J usage is TRBJ2-3, with 7 bases that match TRBD2. There are 15 residues in the CDR3. V trimming: 5 bases; J trimming: 1 base; junction bases outside the gene matches: 9. Germline values: CDR1 DFQATT, CDR2 SNEGSKA (reference sequence). CDR3 region: CSADLLAGGTDTQYF. The sequenced part of the CDR3 DNA is TGCAGTGCTGACCTTCTTGCGGGGGGCACAGATACG.

This clone was seen many times. From the germline J gene comes the end of the CDR3, since the read stops 3 residues before it. The chain has TRBV2 and TRBJ2-3; D is tentatively TRBD1 or TRBD2 (5 bases each). V dropped 3 bases and J dropped 6 bases, with 16 bases sitting between them. The CDR3 loop spans 15 amino acids. In germline, CDR1 is SNHLY, CDR2 FYNNEI. The covered CDR3 bases are TGTGCCAGCAGTGAGAGGGGCATGAGCCAGGATACG. Translation: CASSERGMSQDT. The CDR3 as a whole reads CASSERGMSQDTQYF.

This clone was counted ten times or more. The read terminates 3 residues ahead of where the CDR3 ends, so the germline J gene completes it. This chain links TRBV19 with TRBJ2-3; no clear D gene. Germline V gene sequence: CDR1 LNHDA, CDR2 SQIVND (reference sequence). V shed 7 bases and J shed 3 bases, with 14 bases lying between them. The CDR3 consists of 14 residues. CDR3 DNA, as far as it was read: TGTGCCAGTAAGGCAAAGACTTCGACAGATACG. It yields the protein CASKAKTSTDT. The whole CDR3 sequence is CASKAKTSTDTQYF.

This clone has at least ten counts. Sequencing ends 3 residues short of the CDR3 end; the germline J gene provides the rest. The chain employs TRBV3-1 (or the pseudogene TRBV3-2) and TRBJ2-5, with 8 bases matching TRBD2. Germline-derived CDR1 and CDR2 are LGHDT and YNNKEL (reference sequence). V lost 5 bases and J lost 2; bases outside the gene matches: 4. The CDR3 spans 14 residues. CDR3 residues: CASSVRGEQETQYF. CDR3 bases read: TGTGCCAGCAGCGTGCGGGGGGAACAAGAGACC.

A few counts support this clone. Read sequence stops 3 residues before the CDR3 end, and the germline J gene provides the missing end. The chain links TRBV20-1 to TRBJ1-2; a possible D gene is TRBD1 (5 bases). The CDR3 runs 19 residues. Germline values: CDR1 DFQATT, CDR2 SNEGSKA (reference sequence). The chain's CDR3 is CSARDGGLAGVGAYNEYTF. The sequenced part of the CDR3 DNA is TGCAGTGCTAGAGATGGGGGACTAGCGGGAGTTGGGGCCTACAATGAA.

This clone was detected many times. The CDR3 end falls 3 residues outside the read, so it is completed with the germline J gene. The V and J genes are TRBV7-3 and TRBJ1-1; D gene ambiguous. Germline V gene data show CDR1 as SGHTA and CDR2 as FQGTGA. The V gene lost 5 bases and the J gene lost 3 bases, with 10 bases spanning the gap. This CDR3 region has 13 residues. The chain's CDR3 is CASSADTDTEAFF. CDR3 DNA, as far as it was read: TGTGCCAGCAGCGCCGACACCGACACTGAA.

This clone was counted at least ten times. The read terminates 3 residues before the CDR3 end, so the remaining end is supplied by the germline J gene. The chain joins TRBV20-1 to TRBJ1-1; D perhaps matches TRBD1 (6 bases). The germline gives CDR1 DFQATT, CDR2 SNEGSKA (reference sequence). The CDR3 spans 14 residues. V gave up 3 bases and J gave up 1 base, with 12 bases separating them. The CDR3 spells CSASKGTPNTEAFF. CDR3 bases read: TGCAGTGCTAGTAAAGGGACACCGAACACTGAA.

This clone has ten or more counts. The sequence runs out 3 residues before the end of the CDR3; the remainder is reconstructed from the germline J gene. V usage is TRBV6-2 or TRBV6-3 and J usage is TRBJ2-1; D possibly corresponds to TRBD2 (7 bases). V was trimmed by 7 bases and J by 8 bases, leaving 18 bases between them. Germline-derived CDR1 and CDR2 are MNHEY and SVGEGT. CDR3 length: 14 amino acids. The CDR3 region is CASIPGGPGYEQFF. The part of the CDR3 DNA that was read is TGTGCCAGCATTCCGGGGGGCCCCGGGTATGAG.

This clone was picked up many times. From the germline J gene comes the end of the CDR3, since the read stops 3 residues before it. The chain joins TRBV30 to TRBJ1-6; D may be TRBD1 (5 bases). Trimming took 2 bases from V and 4 from J, leaving 12 bases between them. The CDR3 sequence is 15 residues long. Germline CDR1 GTSNPN, CDR2 SVGIG (reference sequence). The CDR3 spells CAWSPAGQYNSPLHF. The sequenced CDR3 bases are TGTGCCTGGAGTCCAGCAGGACAATATAATTCACCC.

This clone has just a few counts. The CDR3 end falls 3 residues outside the read, so it is completed with the germline J gene. This chain connects TRBV5-1 to TRBJ2-5; tentative D call: TRBD1 (6 bases). The V gene's germline CDR1 is SGHRS and CDR2 YFSETQ. V lost 3 bases, J lost 1 base, and 10 bases lay in between. The CDR3 contains 14 residues. The part of the CDR3 DNA that was read is TGCGCCAGCAGCTGGGTGGACAGCCAAGAGACC. It yields the protein CASSWVDSQET. The whole CDR3 region reads CASSWVDSQETQYF. Supplemented by reference TRBV5-1 and TRBJ2-5, the full variable domain reads KAGVTQTPRYLIKTRGQQVTLSCSPISGHRSVSWYQQTPGQGLQFLFEYFSETQRNKGNFPGRFSGRQFSNSRSEMNVSTLELGDSALYLCASSWVDSQETQYFGPGTRLLVL.

Ten or more counts support this clone. This CDR3 reads CSARDRWTSGFMGGGEQFF. The covered CDR3 bases are TGCAGTGCTAGAGATCGATGGACTAGCGGGTTTATGGGAGGAGGTGAG. V is TRBV20-1 and J is TRBJ2-1; TRBD2 matches 11 bases. The read finishes 3 residues shy of the CDR3 end, and the germline J gene is used to complete it. The junction had 19 bases not matched to a gene; V was cut back by 0 bases and J by 9 bases. Germline loops: CDR1 DFQATT, CDR2 SNEGSKA (reference sequence). This CDR3 has 19 residues.

This clone appeared many times. The CDR3 end lies 3 residues beyond the end of the read and is filled in from the germline J gene. This sequence joins TRBV6-2 or TRBV6-3 and TRBJ1-2; 8 bases line up with TRBD1. The CDR3 contains 12 residues. The germline CDR1 and CDR2 sequences are MNHEY and SVGEGT. CDR3: CASSRTGGGYTF. The sequenced part of the CDR3 DNA is TGTGCCAGCAGTCGTACAGGGGGAGGC.

This clone was seen repeatedly, ten times or more. The CDR3 end lies 3 residues beyond the end of the read and is filled in from the germline J gene. V usage is TRBV6-2 or TRBV6-3 and J usage is TRBJ2-1; D remains unclear. The CDR3 loop spans 13 amino acids. In germline, CDR1 is MNHEY, CDR2 SVGEGT. Between the trimmed V and J ends, which lost 8 bases and 6 bases, there was a span of 14 bases. CDR3 residues: CASRLRGPNEQFF. CDR3 DNA, as far as it was read: TGTGCCAGCCGCCTGAGAGGCCCCAATGAG.

This clone occurred many times. The CDR3 is cut off 3 residues early in the read; its end comes from the germline J gene. The chain links TRBV29-1 to TRBJ1-2; 10 nucleotides match TRBD1. CDR1 is SQVTM and CDR2 is ANQGSEA in the germline V gene. CDR3 length: 13 residues. J was trimmed by 4 bases and V by 7 bases; bases with no gene match: 6. The part of the CDR3 DNA that was read is TGCAGCGCCCGAGGGACAGGGGCCTATGGC. Protein product: CSARGTGAYG. The full CDR3 sequence reads CSARGTGAYGYTF.

This clone has ten or more counts. The read comes to an end 3 residues before the CDR3 does, leaving the germline J gene to fill in the end. V and J are TRBV29-1 and TRBJ2-1; D is perhaps TRBD1 or TRBD2 (7 bases each). The CDR3 runs to 18 residues. Germline V gene data show CDR1 as SQVTM and CDR2 as ANQGSEA. The germline V and J ends were trimmed by 3 bases and 0 bases, with 21 bases remaining between them. The DNA read from the CDR3 is TGCAGCGTTGAGGGGGAGGGGGCGCATAGCAGCTCCTACAATGAG. This sequence encodes CSVEGEGAHSSSYNE. The CDR3 in full is CSVEGEGAHSSSYNEQFF.

This clone showed up many times. Read data end 3 residues before the CDR3 end; the end is taken from the germline J gene. The V gene is TRBV19, the J gene TRBJ1-4; D not certain. V dropped 3 bases and J dropped 8 bases, with 10 bases sitting between them. CDR3 size: 13 residues. CDR1 and CDR2 from the germline V gene are LNHDA and SQIVND (reference sequence). The CDR3 loop reads CASSIKGWEKLFF. CDR3 DNA, as far as it was read: TGTGCCAGTAGTATTAAGGGTTGGGAAAAA.

At least ten counts were recorded for this clone. The CDR3 is cut off 3 residues early in the read; its end comes from the germline J gene. The chain employs TRBV6-2 or TRBV6-3 and TRBJ2-2; D is perhaps TRBD2 (5 bases). Trimming cost V 10 bases and J 4 bases, with 16 bases left between them. This CDR3 has 14 amino acids. Germline CDR1 and CDR2: MNHEY and SVGEGT. The CDR3 region is CATRTRRVTGELFF. CDR3 DNA, as far as it was read: TGTGCCACCAGGACCCGGCGGGTCACCGGGGAG.

This clone showed up many times. With the read ending 3 residues before the CDR3 end, the germline J gene is used to fill in that end. The chain has TRBV28 and TRBJ1-1, with unresolved D. CDR1 and CDR2 from the germline V gene are MDHEN and SYDVKM. The CDR3 covers 18 residues. V was trimmed by 2 bases and J by 0 bases, leaving 19 bases between them. CDR3 DNA, as far as it was read: TGTGCCAGCAGTTTAAAAGACTATTGGAACTTATTGAACACTGAA. Protein sequence: CASSLKDYWNLLNTE. The complete CDR3 protein is CASSLKDYWNLLNTEAFF.

This clone was detected many times. The CDR3 extends 3 residues past the end of the read, so its final part is completed from the germline J gene. The chain is built from TRBV11-3 and TRBJ1-1, with unresolved D. The CDR3 covers 15 residues. V was clipped by 3 bases and J by 3 bases, with 14 bases between them. Germline CDR1 and CDR2: SGHNT and YENEEA. The CDR3 region is CASSLYSSPDTEAFF. The CDR3 DNA, read in part, is TGTGCCAGCAGCTTGTATTCCTCCCCCGACACTGAA. Full variable domain (rest looked up from reference TRBV11-3 and TRBJ1-1): EAGVVQSPRYKIIEKKQPVAFWCNPISGHNTLYWYLQNLGQGPELLIRYENEEAVDDSQLPKDRFSAERLKGVDSTLKIQPAELGDSAVYLCASSLYSSPDTEAFFGQGTRLTVV.

In this sample, this clone turned up many times. The sequence runs out 3 residues before the end of the CDR3; the remainder is reconstructed from the germline J gene. The chain is built from TRBV5-1 and TRBJ2-3; 8 bases line up with TRBD2. The germline gives CDR1 SGHRS, CDR2 YFSETQ. The CDR3 has 15 residues. J gave up 4 bases and V 4 bases, and 8 bases lay outside the gene matches. The sequenced CDR3 bases are TGCGCCAGCAGCATAACCGGGACTAGGTCAGATACG. Translated, it gives CASSITGTRSDT. The whole CDR3 protein is CASSITGTRSDTQYF.

Many counts were recorded for this clone. The CDR3 goes on 3 residues after the read ends, and that part is filled in from the germline J gene. This chain links TRBV27 with TRBJ1-2; no clear D gene. CDR1 is MNHEY and CDR2 is SMNVEV in the germline V gene (reference sequence). The CDR3 spans 13 residues. The covered CDR3 bases are TGTGCCAGCAGTTTATCTCGGGGATGGGGC. It encodes CASSLSRGWG. The CDR3, in full, reads CASSLSRGWGYTF.

This clone was picked up many times. The read terminates 3 residues before the CDR3 end, so the remaining end is supplied by the germline J gene. The chain couples TRBV5-1 to TRBJ2-3, with TRBD1 matching over 8 bases. The CDR3 is made up of 16 amino acids. The V and J ends lost 6 bases and 0 bases, in that order; junction bases with no gene match: 9. Germline CDR1 reads SGHRS; CDR2 reads YFSETQ. The sequenced CDR3 bases are TGCGCCAGCAAAACGTGGACAGGGACTAGCACAGATACG. Translated: CASKTWTGTSTDT. The full CDR3 sequence reads CASKTWTGTSTDTQYF.

This clone has ten or more counts. Sequencing ends 3 residues short of the CDR3 end; the germline J gene provides the rest. V and J are TRBV5-1 and TRBJ1-4; TRBD1 might be the D (6 bases). The germline V gene encodes CDR1 SGHRS and CDR2 YFSETQ. Trimming removed 0 bases at V and 0 bases at J, with 6 bases between. This CDR3 has 15 amino acids. CDR3 region: CASSLGQATNEKLFF. The sequenced part of the CDR3 DNA is TGCGCCAGCAGCTTGGGACAGGCAACTAATGAAAAA.

This clone was observed a few times. The sequence runs out 3 residues before the end of the CDR3; the remainder is reconstructed from the germline J gene. J is TRBJ1-2 and V is TRBV6-4, with 9 positions matching TRBD1. With V trimmed by 9 bases and J by 5 bases, 13 bases remained unmatched. Germline CDR1 and CDR2: MRHNA and SNTAGT. The CDR3 totals 15 residues. The CDR3 loop reads CARGGWTGAGYGYTF. The DNA read from the CDR3 is TGTGCCAGGGGAGGGTGGACAGGGGCTGGGTATGGC.

This clone was recorded at least ten times. The read falls 3 residues short of the CDR3 end, and the missing part is taken from the germline J gene. The gene calls are TRBV20-1 and TRBJ1-5, with 7 bases fitting TRBD1. Per the germline V gene, CDR1 is DFQATT and CDR2 is SNEGSKA (reference sequence). The CDR3 extends over 13 amino acids. V was clipped by 4 bases and J by 6 bases; unmatched bases: 6. The CDR3 DNA, read in part, is TGCAGTGCTAAAGGGACAGCCGGTCAGCCC. It codes for CSAKGTAGQP. The full CDR3 is CSAKGTAGQPQHF.

This clone has at least ten counts. The missing CDR3 end, 3 residues past where the read stops, is filled in from the germline J gene. This chain links TRBV5-1 with TRBJ2-5; TRBD2 matches at 11 bases. This CDR3 region has 14 residues. J gave up 4 bases and V 3 bases, and 2 bases lay outside the gene matches. Germline V gives CDR1 SGHRS, CDR2 YFSETQ. CDR3 DNA (partial): TGCGCCAGCAGCTCGGGGACTAGCGGAGAGACC. Its protein product is CASSSGTSGET. From start to end, the CDR3 is CASSSGTSGETQYF.

This clone appeared many times. The covered CDR3 bases are TGTGCCAGACAGGTGGAGACTAGCGGGAAAAGAAGCGAG. Encoded protein: CARQVETSGKRSE. In full, the CDR3 reads CARQVETSGKRSEQYF. V usage is TRBV19 and J usage is TRBJ2-7; 11 nucleotides agree with TRBD2. The observed sequence ends 3 residues before the CDR3 terminus, with the missing tail filled in from the germline J gene. V dropped 9 bases and J dropped 6; count of bases not matched to a gene: 16. The CDR3 is 16 amino acids. Germline lookup yields CDR1 LNHDA and CDR2 SQIVND (reference sequence). Full variable domain (remainder filled in from reference TRBV19 and TRBJ2-7): DGGITQSPKYLFRKEGQNVTLSCEQNLNHDAMYWYRQDPGQGLRLIYYSQIVNDFQKGDIAEGYSVSREKKESFPLTVTSAQKNPTAFYLCARQVETSGKRSEQYFGPGTRLTVT.